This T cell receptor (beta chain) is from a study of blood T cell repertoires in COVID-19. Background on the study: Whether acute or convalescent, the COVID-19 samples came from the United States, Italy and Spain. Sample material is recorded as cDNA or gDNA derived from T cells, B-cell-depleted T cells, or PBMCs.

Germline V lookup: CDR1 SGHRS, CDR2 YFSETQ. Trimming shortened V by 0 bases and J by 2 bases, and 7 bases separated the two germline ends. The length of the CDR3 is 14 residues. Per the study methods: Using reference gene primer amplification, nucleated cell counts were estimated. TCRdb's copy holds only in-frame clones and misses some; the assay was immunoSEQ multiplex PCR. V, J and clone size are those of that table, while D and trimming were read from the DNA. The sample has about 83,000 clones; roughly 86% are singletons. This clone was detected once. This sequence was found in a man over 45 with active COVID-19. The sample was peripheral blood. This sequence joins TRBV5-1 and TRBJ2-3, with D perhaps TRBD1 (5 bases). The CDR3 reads CASSLAGITDTQYF. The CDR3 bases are TGCGCCAGCAGCTTGGCAGGGATCACAGATACGCAGTATTTT.